The 24 T cell receptor beta chains given below trace back to one sample, sequenced in a study of cytomegalovirus exposure and HLA in healthy donors. PCR employed 60 Vbeta and 13 Jbeta primers. Sequencing was performed with immunoSEQ multiplex PCR; in TCRdb, only in-frame clones are kept and a portion is missing. The repertoire consists of around 200,000 clones, with roughly 80% occurring once and the leading ten covering 3.5% to 4%. The specimen sequenced was PBMCs. These receptors originate from a man aged 45-65 years in good health and CMV-seronegative.

The chain is built from TRBV5-5 and TRBJ1-1; 9 nucleotides align to TRBD1. Germline CDR1 SGHKS, CDR2 YYEKEE (reference sequence). With 4 bases clipped from V and 5 bases from J, the junction kept 6 bases outside the gene matches. This CDR3 has 14 residues. The chain's CDR3 is CASSDGQGWTEAFF. The CDR3 coding sequence is TGTGCCAGCAGCGATGGACAGGGGTGGACTGAAGCTTTCTTT.

The rearrangement links TRBV7-9 to TRBJ2-1; 7 nucleotides agree with TRBD2. The CDR3 length is 13 residues. Germline loops: CDR1 SEHNR, CDR2 FQNEAQ (reference sequence). The trim removed 4 bases at V and 7 bases at J, leaving 4 bases unmatched. CDR3 amino acids: CASSYWGGNEQFF. CDR3 nucleotide sequence: TGTGCCAGCAGCTATTGGGGGGGGAATGAGCAGTTCTTC. Drawing the rest from reference TRBV7-9 and TRBJ2-1, the complete variable domain is DTGVSQNPRHKITKRGQNVTFRCDPISEHNRLYWYRQTLGQGPEFLTYFQNEAQLEKSRLLSDRFSAERPKGSFSTLEIQRTEQGDSAMYLCASSYWGGNEQFFGPGTRLTVL.

The rearrangement joins TRBV7-6 to TRBJ2-5; tentatively, D is TRBD1 (6 bases). CDR3 length: 15 residues. Trimming left V 5 bases short and J 1 base short, with 14 bases between. Germline assignment: CDR1 SGHVS and CDR2 FNYEAQ. CDR3 nucleotides: TGTGCCAGCAGCCTGACAGGCTTTCCCCAAGAGACCCAGTACTTC. This sequence encodes CASSLTGFPQETQYF.

The rearrangement joins TRBV19 to TRBJ2-1; possibly TRBD2 for D (7 bases). V lost 1 base and J lost 9, with 16 bases in between. Looked up from germline, CDR1 is LNHDA and CDR2 is SQIVND (reference sequence). This CDR3 spans 15 amino acids. Here the CDR3 reads CASSIAGGALAEQFF. The CDR3 nucleotides are TGTGCCAGTAGTATAGCGGGGGGCGCCCTAGCTGAGCAGTTCTTC.

The J gene is TRBJ1-1, the V gene TRBV19; D not resolved. V was trimmed by 4 bases and J by 4 bases, leaving 10 bases between them. CDR3 length: 13 residues. Germline-derived CDR1 and CDR2 are LNHDA and SQIVND (reference sequence). The CDR3 region has the DNA TGTGCCAGTAGTACAAGCACGTTCACTGAAGCTTTCTTT. Its protein is CASSTSTFTEAFF.

This CDR3 reads CASSQNSDSSPLHF. Written as DNA, the CDR3 is TGTGCCAGCAGCCAGAATTCCGATTCGTCACCCCTCCACTTT. This chain connects TRBV7-2 to TRBJ1-6; unclear D gene. Trimming took off 5 bases at V and 10 bases at J, with 15 bases between the two ends. The V gene's germline CDR1 is SGHTA and CDR2 FQGNSA. The CDR3 totals 14 residues. The full variable domain, completed using reference TRBV7-2 and TRBJ1-6, is GAGVSQSPSNKVTEKGKDVELRCDPISGHTALYWYRQSLGQGLEFLIYFQGNSAPDKSGLPSDRFSAERTGGSVSTLTIQRTQQEDSAVYLCASSQNSDSSPLHFGNGTRLTVT.

This clone has a handful of counts. Other nucleotide sequences in the sample specify the same CDR3. The chain couples TRBV7-6 to TRBJ2-3; D is ambiguous. CDR3 length equals 14 residues. Trimming removed 0 bases from V and 1 base from J, with 5 bases in between. CDR1 and CDR2 (germline): SGHVS, FNYEAQ. The CDR3 region has the DNA TGTGCCAGCAGCTTAGCCCGGGGCACAGATACGCAGTATTTT. Its translation is CASSLARGTDTQYF.

There are a few counts of this clone. V usage is TRBV6-5 and J usage is TRBJ1-3, with D perhaps TRBD1 (6 bases). V lost 6 bases, J lost 0 bases, and 12 bases lay in between. CDR1 MNHEY and CDR2 SVGAGI come from the germline V gene. This CDR3 has 15 amino acids. For the CDR3, the DNA is TGTGCCAGCAGACTCGGACAGATCTCTGGAAACACCATATATTTT. Amino acid sequence: CASRLGQISGNTIYF.

The table lists this clone with a few counts. The chain uses TRBV18 and TRBJ1-2, with 7 nucleotides matching TRBD1. The V segment lost 3 bases and the J segment 8 bases; nucleotides outside the gene matches: 12. The CDR3 is 15 amino acids. Germline V gene sequence: CDR1 KGHSH, CDR2 LQKENI. Here the CDR3 reads CASSPVRQGGRGYTF. The DNA for the CDR3 is TGTGCCAGCTCACCCGTCCGACAGGGAGGAAGGGGCTACACCTTC.

The chain recombines TRBV13 with TRBJ2-3; unclear D gene. This CDR3 contains 14 residues. In germline, CDR1 is PRHDT, CDR2 FYEKMQ (reference sequence). V lost 1 base, J lost 3 bases, and 8 bases lay in between. The DNA of the CDR3 is TGTGCCAGCAGCTTAGTCAGTCTTACAGATACGCAGTATTTT. Its protein product is CASSLVSLTDTQYF. Full variable domain (remainder filled in from reference TRBV13 and TRBJ2-3): AAGVIQSPRHLIKEKRETATLKCYPIPRHDTVYWYQQGPGQDPQFLISFYEKMQSDKGSIPDRFSAQQFSDYHSELNMSSLELGDSALYFCASSLVSLTDTQYFGPGTRLTVL.

This clone was recorded a few times. The chain employs TRBV15 and TRBJ2-7; TRBD1 agrees at 7 bases. Germline CDR1 is LNHNV and CDR2 is YYDKDF (reference sequence). This CDR3 has 12 amino acids. After removal of 5 bases from V and 7 bases from J, the junction contained 5 bases not matched to a gene. CDR3 nucleotides: TGTGCCACCAGCGGACCGACAGGGGAGCAGTACTTC. This translates into CATSGPTGEQYF.

The V call is TRBV7-6, the J call TRBJ2-7, with D perhaps matching TRBD2 (6 bases). Between the trimmed V and J ends, which lost 1 base and 4 bases, there was a span of 11 bases. CDR1 SGHVS and CDR2 FNYEAQ come from the germline V gene. This CDR3 is 14 amino acids long. The chain's CDR3 is CASSLGGRDYEQYF. DNA of the CDR3: TGTGCCAGCAGCTTAGGCGGGCGGGATTACGAGCAGTACTTC.

This clone showed up just a few times. This chain joins TRBV30 and TRBJ2-2; D unclear. Germline-derived CDR1 and CDR2 are GTSNPN and SVGIG (reference sequence). The V and J ends lost 8 bases and 0 bases respectively, with 13 bases between them. This CDR3 comprises 14 residues. Here the CDR3 DNA reads TGTGCCAGTGACTCCCACGCGAACACCGGGGAGCTGTTTTTT. Amino acids: CASDSHANTGELFF. The entire variable domain, with the rest obtained from reference TRBV30 and TRBJ2-2, is as follows: SQTIHQWPATLVQPVGSPLSLECTVEGTSNPNLYWYRQAAGRGLQLLFYSVGIGQISSEVPQNLSASRPQDRQFILSSKKLLLSDSGFYLCASDSHANTGELFFGEGSRLTVL.

The rearrangement joins TRBV7-9 to TRBJ1-4; TRBD1 might be the D (5 bases). This CDR3 is 15 amino acids long. Germline V lookup: CDR1 SEHNR, CDR2 FQNEAQ (reference sequence). V lost 1 base to trimming and J lost 5 bases, with 11 bases between them. This CDR3 reads CASSLDDSRNEKLFF. DNA of the CDR3: TGTGCCAGCAGCTTAGATGACAGCCGAAATGAAAAACTGTTTTTT.

The chain is built from TRBV9 and TRBJ1-1; D ambiguous. Trimming removed 0 bases at V and 2 bases at J, with 8 bases between. The CDR3 covers 14 residues. CDR1 and CDR2 (germline): SGDLS, YYNGEE. CDR3 region: CASSVESVNTEAFF. CDR3 coding DNA: TGTGCCAGCAGCGTAGAGTCGGTTAACACTGAAGCTTTCTTT. Variable domain in full (rest from reference TRBV9 and TRBJ1-1): DSGVTQTPKHLITATGQRVTLRCSPRSGDLSVYWYQQSLDQGLQFLIQYYNGEERAKGNILERFSAQQFPDLHSELNLSSLELGDSALYFCASSVESVNTEAFFGQGTRLTVV.

The chain has TRBV18 and TRBJ1-1, with 8 bases fitting TRBD1. V was pared by 2 bases and J by 5 bases, with 4 bases of the junction left unmatched. This CDR3 comprises 14 residues. Germline V gives CDR1 KGHSH, CDR2 LQKENI. Here the CDR3 reads CASSPKDRGTEAFF. For the CDR3, the DNA is TGTGCCAGCTCACCAAAAGACAGGGGAACTGAAGCTTTCTTT.

DNA for the CDR3: TGTGCCAGCAGCAATCAGGATTATTCTGGAAACACCATATATTTT. Its translation: CASSNQDYSGNTIYF. The chain carries TRBV7-8 and TRBJ1-3; the D is unclear. CDR3 size: 15 residues. Germline V lookup: CDR1 SGHVS, CDR2 FQNEAQ. Trimming cost V 5 bases and J 1 base, with 12 bases left between them.

J is TRBJ2-3 and V is TRBV19, with a tentative D call TRBD1 (6 bases). Germline CDR1 reads LNHDA; CDR2 reads SQIVND (reference sequence). Trimming removed 0 bases at V and 4 bases at J, with 17 bases between. There are 17 residues in the CDR3. CDR3 DNA: TGTGCCAGTAGTATAGATCGAGGACAGTTGCGGGCAGATACGCAGTATTTT. It codes for CASSIDRGQLRADTQYF.

The chain uses TRBV2 and TRBJ2-3; 8 nucleotides agree with TRBD2. V lost 1 base to trimming and J lost 9 bases; unmatched junction nucleotides: 12. Germline lookup yields CDR1 SNHLY and CDR2 FYNNEI. There are 16 residues in the CDR3. CDR3 residues: CASSEDLRGAGDTQYF. For the CDR3, the DNA is TGTGCCAGCAGTGAAGATTTGCGGGGGGCCGGAGACACGCAGTATTTT.

The chain couples TRBV5-1 to TRBJ2-4, with TRBD1 matching over 10 bases. From germline, CDR1 is SGHRS and CDR2 YFSETQ. This CDR3 region has 16 residues. J was trimmed by 4 bases and V by 6 bases; bases with no gene match: 10. The CDR3 DNA is TGCGCCAGCACGGAGGGGACAGGGGCCTTGAAAAACATTCAGTACTTC. Its translation is CASTEGTGALKNIQYF.

This clone was seen a few times. The chain has TRBV27 and TRBJ2-7; D perhaps matches TRBD1 (6 bases). Between the trimmed V and J ends, which lost 5 bases and 3 bases, there was a span of 23 bases. The CDR3 is 17 residues long. Germline CDR1 MNHEY, CDR2 SMNVEV (reference sequence). The DNA of the CDR3 is TGTGCCAGCAGTCCGACGGGCCCGGGGACATTCCGCTACGAGCAGTACTTC. Its protein product is CASSPTGPGTFRYEQYF.

V and J are TRBV18 and TRBJ2-7, with 11 bases matching TRBD2. CDR1 is KGHSH, CDR2 LQKENI, per germline. This CDR3 has 15 residues. Trimming took 6 bases from V and 4 from J; bases not matched to a gene: 8. CDR3 nucleotides: TGTGCCAGCTCCCTGACTAGCGGGGAGACGTACGAGCAGTACTTC. It codes for CASSLTSGETYEQYF.

The V gene is TRBV11-3, the J gene TRBJ2-1, with D possibly TRBD2 on 6 matching bases. The CDR3 is 11 residues long. Trimming removed 5 bases from V and 7 bases from J, with 6 bases in between. CDR1 and CDR2 (germline): SGHNT, YENEEA. The CDR3 DNA reads as TGTGCCAGCAGCCGGGAGAATGAGCAGTTCTTC. It is translated as CASSRENEQFF.

The CDR3 DNA reads TGTGCCAGCAGCTTAAGGACAGCTTTGAACACTGAAGCTTTCTTT. Protein product: CASSLRTALNTEAFF. J is TRBJ1-1 and V is TRBV11-1; D is perhaps TRBD1 (6 bases). The germline V gene has CDR1 SGHAT and CDR2 FQDESV (reference sequence). V was shortened by 2 bases and J by 0 bases, with 10 bases between the two germline ends. This CDR3 contains 15 residues.